This T cell receptor (beta chain) was sequenced for a study of blood T cell repertoires in COVID-19. Background on the study: Collection of acute and convalescent COVID-19 samples took place in the United States, Italy and Spain. In each case, the material was cDNA or gDNA derived from T cells, B-cell-depleted T cells, or PBMCs.

V was clipped by 1 base and J by 4 bases, with 5 bases between them. This CDR3 is 13 amino acids long. Patients from Seattle were sampled longitudinally, starting during active infection. Methods used by the authors: Reference gene primer amplification gave estimated nucleated cell counts. Here immunoSEQ multiplex PCR was the method, and the copy in TCRdb shows in-frame clones only, minus some. V and J calls plus clone size are reproduced from that table; the DNA served to infer D and trimming. The repertoire holds roughly 150,000 clones, with 85% as singletons. The TCR comes from a woman of 80 years or more with COVID-19, enrolled during active disease. What was sequenced was peripheral blood. The chain combines TRBV12-3 or TRBV12-4 with TRBJ2-1; no clear D gene. CDR3 protein: CASSLVQYNEQFF. The CDR3, as DNA: TGTGCCAGCAGTTTAGTCCAATACAATGAGCAGTTCTTC.